This T cell receptor (beta chain) was sequenced in a study of PD-1 blockade in mismatch repair-deficient tumors. Germline V lookup: CDR1 SGHNT, CDR2 YYREEE (reference sequence). V shed 0 bases and J shed 0 bases, with 8 bases lying between them. The CDR3 runs to 15 residues. The repertoire was sequenced with immunoSEQ multiplex PCR; TCRdb's copy has only in-frame clones and lacks some. The repertoire has about 49,000 clones, over 60% of them found once; the top ten carry roughly 3.5%. The V gene is TRBV5-4, the J gene TRBJ2-3; D gene uncertain. Sequences were derived from PBMCs, sampled before pembrolizumab treatment. The sequence derives from an adult with mismatch repair-deficient cancer. CDR3 loop: CASSLASGSTDTQYF. The CDR3 DNA reads as TGTGCCAGCAGCTTGGCTAGTGGGAGCACAGATACGCAGTATTTT.